These 12 T cell receptor beta chains were all obtained from the same sample, sequenced in a study of blood T cell repertoires in COVID-19. Data came from immunoSEQ multiplex PCR; TCRdb stores just in-frame clones and leaves some out. The sample carries under 250,000 clones, about four fifths recorded once. What was sequenced was peripheral blood. Every receptor here comes from a woman in her thirties who had recovered from COVID-19.

J is TRBJ2-7 and V is TRBV28; D not certain. The V gene lost 1 base and the J gene lost 2 bases, with 9 bases spanning the gap. Germline V gives CDR1 MDHEN, CDR2 SYDVKM. This CDR3 region has 14 residues. CDR3 in amino acids: CASSLSVPPYEQYF. The DNA of the CDR3 is TGTGCCAGCAGTTTATCGGTACCTCCCTACGAGCAGTACTTC.

The CDR3 sequence: CASSEAVSGSVDIQYF. CDR3 bases: TGTGCCAGCAGTGAAGCAGTTAGCGGGAGTGTAGACATTCAGTACTTC. This chain links TRBV2 with TRBJ2-4; 9 nucleotides align to TRBD2. The CDR3 contains 16 residues. Germline V gives CDR1 SNHLY, CDR2 FYNNEI. J was trimmed by 8 bases and V by 0 bases; bases with no gene match: 8.

The chain employs TRBV5-1 and TRBJ2-2; D perhaps matches TRBD2 (6 bases). There are 14 residues in the CDR3. V lost 5 bases and J 6 bases, leaving 14 bases between the germline ends. Germline CDR1 and CDR2: SGHRS and YFSETQ. Here the CDR3 DNA reads TGCGCCAGCAGATCCTCGGGGGATCCCGGGGAGCTGTTTTTT. Protein sequence: CASRSSGDPGELFF.

V usage is TRBV11-3 and J usage is TRBJ2-1; 11 nucleotides align to TRBD2. CDR3 size: 17 residues. Germline V lookup: CDR1 SGHNT, CDR2 YENEEA. The V gene end was trimmed by 5 bases and the J gene end by 6 bases; junction bases not matched to a gene: 12. The CDR3 reads CASSPRTSSGRSNEQFF. DNA for the CDR3: TGTGCCAGCAGCCCCCGTACTTCTAGCGGGAGGTCCAATGAGCAGTTCTTC. Using reference TRBV11-3 and TRBJ2-1 for the parts outside the CDR3, the full variable domain is EAGVVQSPRYKIIEKKQPVAFWCNPISGHNTLYWYLQNLGQGPELLIRYENEEAVDDSQLPKDRFSAERLKGVDSTLKIQPAELGDSAVYLCASSPRTSSGRSNEQFFGPGTRLTVL.

Worth noting for this clone: One end of the junction varies from germline; a read error may be responsible. The chain links TRBV15 to TRBJ1-1; perhaps TRBD1 as D (5 bases). Germline CDR1 is LNHNV and CDR2 is YYDKDF (reference sequence). This CDR3 has 13 residues. CDR3 loop: CATSSHRKPEAFF. Here the CDR3 DNA reads TGTGCCACCAGCAGCCACAGGAAGCCTGAGGCTTTCTTT.

This clone was detected only a few times. The chain links TRBV18 to TRBJ1-1; D is ambiguous. Germline V CDR1 and CDR2: KGHSH, LQKENI. V lost 3 bases to trimming and J lost 1 base, with 9 bases between them. CDR3 length: 14 amino acids. The CDR3 sequence: CASSPYSQNTEAFF. The CDR3 coding sequence is TGTGCCAGCTCACCCTATTCCCAGAACACTGAAGCTTTCTTT.

This chain links TRBV2 with TRBJ2-1; D is undetermined. This CDR3 has 13 amino acids. Trimming shortened V by 8 bases and J by 5 bases, and 13 bases separated the two germline ends. Germline V gives CDR1 SNHLY, CDR2 FYNNEI. CDR3 coding DNA: TGTGCCAGCCGAGATTTCCGGGACAATGAGCAGTTCTTC. Its protein is CASRDFRDNEQFF.

V is TRBV20-1 and J is TRBJ2-2; no clear D gene. Germline-derived CDR1 and CDR2 are DFQATT and SNEGSKA (reference sequence). The CDR3 runs 9 residues. The CDR3 coding sequence is TGCTCCTACACCGGGGAGCTGTTTTTT. It is translated as CSYTGELFF.

J is TRBJ1-5 and V is TRBV14; D gene ambiguous. CDR1 and CDR2 from the germline V gene are SGHDN and FVKESK. This CDR3 is 17 amino acids long. Trimming removed 2 bases from V and 0 bases from J, with 14 bases in between. In nucleotides, the CDR3 is TGTGCCAGCAGCCAACGTCTGGAGTTGGTTAGCAATCAGCCCCAGCATTTT. Translation gives CASSQRLELVSNQPQHF.

J is TRBJ2-4 and V is TRBV18; possible D gene TRBD1, 6 bases. The CDR3 extends over 13 amino acids. Trimming pared 4 bases from V and 5 bases from J, leaving 9 bases between. From germline, CDR1 is KGHSH and CDR2 LQKENI. In DNA form, the CDR3 reads TGTGCCAGCTCACTAGGACAGCAAAACATTCAGTACTTC. Translating gives CASSLGQQNIQYF.

V usage is TRBV6-4 and J usage is TRBJ1-4; 7 bases map to TRBD1. Trimming cost V 0 bases and J 7 bases; bases outside gene matches: 5. The germline gives CDR1 MRHNA, CDR2 SNTAGT. The CDR3 is 15 residues long. This CDR3 reads CASSDSGGAVEKLFF. DNA of the CDR3: TGTGCCAGCAGTGACTCAGGGGGCGCGGTTGAAAAACTGTTTTTT.

DNA for the CDR3: TGTGCCAGCAGTCAACCAACAGGGGGCCAAACTGAAGCTTTCTTT. This codes for CASSQPTGGQTEAFF. This chain joins TRBV28 and TRBJ1-1; TRBD1 matches at 9 bases. From germline, CDR1 is MDHEN and CDR2 SYDVKM. The CDR3 length is 15 residues. Trimming at V came to 5 bases and at J to 5 bases, leaving 9 bases not matched to a gene.